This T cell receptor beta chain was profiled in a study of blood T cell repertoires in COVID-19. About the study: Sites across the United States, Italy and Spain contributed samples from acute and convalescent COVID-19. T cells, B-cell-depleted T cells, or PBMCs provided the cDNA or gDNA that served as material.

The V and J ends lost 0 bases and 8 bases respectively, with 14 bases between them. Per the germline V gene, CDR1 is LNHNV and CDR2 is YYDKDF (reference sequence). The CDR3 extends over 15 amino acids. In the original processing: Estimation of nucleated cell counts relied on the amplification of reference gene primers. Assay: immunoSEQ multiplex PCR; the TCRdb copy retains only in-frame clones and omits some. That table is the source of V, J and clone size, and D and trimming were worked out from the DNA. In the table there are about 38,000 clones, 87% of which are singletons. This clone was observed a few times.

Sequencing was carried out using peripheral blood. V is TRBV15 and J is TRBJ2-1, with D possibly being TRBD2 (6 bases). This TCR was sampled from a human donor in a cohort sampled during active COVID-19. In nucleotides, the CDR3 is TGTGCCACCAGCAGAGAGAAGGGCCGGAGGGATGAGCAGTTCTTC. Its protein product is CATSREKGRRDEQFF.